A selection of T cell receptor beta chains follows, all from one sample in a study of CD8 T cells in ankylosing spondylitis. One entry per CDR3 protein, called by TCRdb with MiXCR from the 5' RACE reads. The repertoire holds roughly 250,000 distinct CDR3 sequences, with approximately 9% as singletons. Sample: blood, either unsorted or a sorted T cell fraction (not recorded which). These TCRs come from a male donor with ankylosing spondylitis or in good health (not recorded which). The conserved cysteine and the conserved F or W are not part of the CDR3 here. The order of the fields is clone size, J gene, V gene, CDR3 length, CDR3 protein. Clone size is shown for a subset of rows, as once, few, many or a class of expanded clone.

NA	TRBJ2-2	TRBV20-1	11	TLRGGAAGELF
many	TRBJ1-5	TRBV10-3	11	AISEGRDQPQH
many	TRBJ2-3	TRBV5-1	13	ASSFQGARTDTQY
NA	TRBJ2-1	TRBV7-2	14	ASSLAKVVSYNEQF
few	TRBJ2-7	TRBV5-1	11	ASSFTTAGEQY
few	TRBJ2-5	TRBV5-1	15	ASSSPRRQGMEETQY
many	TRBJ2-5	TRBV18	12	ASSEGVPSGTQY
few	TRBJ1-5	TRBV2	11	ASREGINQPQH
many	TRBJ1-1	TRBV20-1	12	SATLAGGGTEAF
few	TRBJ2-1	TRBV19	13	ASSSVQPGGNEQF
once	TRBJ1-3	TRBV10-3	12	ATTTGASGNTIY